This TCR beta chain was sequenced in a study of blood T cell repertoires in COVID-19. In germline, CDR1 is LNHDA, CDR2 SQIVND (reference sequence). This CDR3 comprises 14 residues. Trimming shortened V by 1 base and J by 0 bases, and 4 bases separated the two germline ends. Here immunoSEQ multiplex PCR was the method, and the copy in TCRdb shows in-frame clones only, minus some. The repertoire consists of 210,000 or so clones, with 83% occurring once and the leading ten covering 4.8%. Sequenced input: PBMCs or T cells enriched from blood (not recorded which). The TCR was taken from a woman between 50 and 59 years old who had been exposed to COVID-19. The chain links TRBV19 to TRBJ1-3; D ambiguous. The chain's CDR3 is CASSIVSSGNTIYF. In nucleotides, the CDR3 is TGTGCCAGTAGTATAGTGAGCTCTGGAAACACCATATATTTT.